The present TCR beta chain was sequenced within a study of Tregs in tolerant kidney transplant recipients. Study results and caveats: No direct test of biological reproducibility was done here.

The CDR3 consists of 15 residues. From germline, CDR1 is SGHVS and CDR2 FNYEAQ. The junction had 1 base not matched to a gene; V was cut back by 0 bases and J by 2 bases. Recipients received nonmyeloablative bone marrow transplants from related graft donors, with transient mixed chimerism. For this clone: Its antigen is not identified. The read ends 3 residues shy of where the CDR3 ends; the end is completed using the germline J gene.

Some clones are missing from TCRdb's copy, which holds only in-frame ones; the method was immunoSEQ multiplex PCR. Its clone listing holds some 5,800 clones. The sequence was collected from a human patient who received a combined kidney and bone marrow transplant. Some of the T cells might come from the graft donor. The J gene is TRBJ2-1, the V gene TRBV7-6; 7 bases align to TRBD2. The specimen was CD8+ T cells from blood (PBMCs), collected 12 months after the transplant. The CDR3 loop reads CASSLALAAYNEQFF. Incomplete CDR3 DNA: TGTGCCAGCAGCTTAGCGCTAGCGGCCTACAATGAG.